The clone carrying this T cell receptor (beta chain) was detected ten times or more. This entry is derived from a study of esophageal squamous cell carcinoma under preoperative chemotherapy. TCRdb fed the PCR reads into MiXCR, producing one record per CDR3 protein. The sample has about 9,300 distinct CDR3 sequences; over 40% are singletons. With 4 bases clipped from V and 6 bases from J, the junction kept 7 bases outside the gene matches. CDR3 length: 15 residues. Germline V gene sequence: CDR1 SGHRS, CDR2 YFSETQ. Noted time point: after preoperative PTX-NDP chemotherapy. Sample collection occurred from a patient given preoperative chemotherapy. The chain links TRBV5-1 to TRBJ2-1; TRBD1 matches at 10 bases. This receptor was identified in a human donor with esophageal squamous cell carcinoma. The donor label of this sample is uncertain. The CDR3 DNA is TGCGCCAGCAGCCCCACCGGGACAGGGGTCAATGAGCAGTTCTTC. It yields the protein CASSPTGTGVNEQFF.